Listed below are T cell receptor beta chains from one sample, sequenced in a study of metastatic and nonmetastatic thyroid tumors. TCRdb used MiXCR to call clones anew from the PCR reads. In the table there are about 33,000 clones, over 15% of which are singletons. Sequencing was performed on blood. The receptors come from a male donor with papillary thyroid cancer or a benign thyroid nodule (not recorded which). Some clones in this sample may be carry-over from other donors' samples. Both conserved end residues are part of each CDR3. D genes are given only for firm matches. Some rows mark clone size as missing; the rest say once, few, many or name a class of expanded clone.

size,D,J,V,DNA,CDR3
few,-,TRBJ2-7,TRBV9,TGTGCCAGCAGCGGGTCTTACGCGGGCTCCTACGAGCAGTACTTC,CASSGSYAGSYEQYF
many,-,TRBJ1-2,TRBV28,TGTGCCAGCACCCTAGGACTGGGTGCAAACTATGGCTACACCTTC,CASTLGLGANYGYTF
many,TRBD1,TRBJ1-6,TRBV20-1,TGCAGTGCTAGGGTGACAGGGGTTCGGTCCTATAATTCACCCCTCCACTTT,CSARVTGVRSYNSPLHF
-,TRBD1,TRBJ2-6,TRBV7-8,TGTGCCAGCAGCTACGGGACAGGGGACTTCTCTGGGGCCAACGTCCTGACTTTC,CASSYGTGDFSGANVLTF
-,TRBD1,TRBJ1-5,TRBV6-5,TGTGCCAGCAGTTTTTCCGGACAGGTAGGGTTGCATCAGCGCCAGCATTTT,CASSFSGQVGLHQRQHF
many,TRBD2,TRBJ2-5,TRBV6-2/TRBV6-3,TGTGCCAGCAGTCGTCCAGCGGGGGGGCCGGAGACCCAGTACTTC,CASSRPAGGPETQYF
-,-,TRBJ1-1,TRBV5-1,TGCGCCAGTAGCCCCGGGCTTCTGAACACTGAAGCTTTCTTT,CASSPGLLNTEAFF
-,-,TRBJ2-3,TRBV5-1,TGCGCCAGCAGCTTGCTGGGGCTGCCTGATACGCAGTATTTT,CASSLLGLPDTQYF
-,TRBD2,TRBJ2-3,TRBV14,TGTGCCAGCAGCCAAGAGCCGGTCGGGGGACTAGCGGGAGGGCTCACAGATACGCAGTATTTT,CASSQEPVGGLAGGLTDTQYF
few,TRBD1,TRBJ2-3,TRBV6-2/TRBV6-3,TGTGCCAGCAGTTACTCGAGACAGGGCGGGCCAGATACGCAGTATTTT,CASSYSRQGGPDTQYF
many,TRBD1,TRBJ2-3,TRBV24-1,TGTGCCACCAGTGACTCCGGGACAGGGAGCGCAGATACGCAGTATTTT,CATSDSGTGSADTQYF
medium-sized,-,TRBJ2-7,TRBV6-5,TGTGCCAGCAGTTACTCGATTTCTCTCTCCTACGAGCAGTACTTC,CASSYSISLSYEQYF
many,-,TRBJ1-1,TRBV6-2/TRBV6-3,TGTGCCAGTAGTGCGGGCAGGGAGGTCACTGAAGCTTTCTTT,CASSAGREVTEAFF